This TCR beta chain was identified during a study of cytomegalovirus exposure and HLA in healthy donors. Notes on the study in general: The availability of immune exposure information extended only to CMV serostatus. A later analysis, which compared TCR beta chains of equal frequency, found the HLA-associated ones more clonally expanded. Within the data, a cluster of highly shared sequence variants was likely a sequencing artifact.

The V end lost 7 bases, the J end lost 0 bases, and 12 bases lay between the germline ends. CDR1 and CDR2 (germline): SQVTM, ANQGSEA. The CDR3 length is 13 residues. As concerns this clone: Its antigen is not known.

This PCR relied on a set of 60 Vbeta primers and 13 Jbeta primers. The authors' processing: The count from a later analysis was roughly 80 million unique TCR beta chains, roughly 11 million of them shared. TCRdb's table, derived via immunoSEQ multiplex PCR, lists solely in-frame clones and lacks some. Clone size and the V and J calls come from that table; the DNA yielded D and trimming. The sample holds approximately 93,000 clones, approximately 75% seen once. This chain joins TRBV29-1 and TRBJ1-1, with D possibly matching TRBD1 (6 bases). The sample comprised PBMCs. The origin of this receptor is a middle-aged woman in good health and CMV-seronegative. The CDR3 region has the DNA TGCAGCGAAGCGGGGGACATGAACACTGAAGCTTTCTTT. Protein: CSEAGDMNTEAFF.